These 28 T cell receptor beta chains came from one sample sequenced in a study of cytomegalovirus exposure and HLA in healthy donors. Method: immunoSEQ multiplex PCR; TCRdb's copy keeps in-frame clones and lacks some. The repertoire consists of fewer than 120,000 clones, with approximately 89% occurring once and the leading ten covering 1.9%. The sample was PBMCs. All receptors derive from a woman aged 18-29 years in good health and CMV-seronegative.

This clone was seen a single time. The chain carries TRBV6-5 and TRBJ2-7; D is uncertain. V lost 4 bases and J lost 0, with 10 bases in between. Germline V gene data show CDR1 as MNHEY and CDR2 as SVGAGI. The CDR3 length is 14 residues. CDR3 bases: TGTGCCAGCAGTTTGTATCCGGGCTCCTACGAGCAGTACTTC. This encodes CASSLYPGSYEQYF.

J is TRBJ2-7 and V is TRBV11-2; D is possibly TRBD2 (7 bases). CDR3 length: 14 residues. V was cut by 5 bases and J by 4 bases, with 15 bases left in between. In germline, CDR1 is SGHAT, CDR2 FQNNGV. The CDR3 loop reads CASSLQGGGYEQYF. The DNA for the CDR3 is TGTGCCAGCAGCCTACAGGGAGGGGGATACGAGCAGTACTTC.

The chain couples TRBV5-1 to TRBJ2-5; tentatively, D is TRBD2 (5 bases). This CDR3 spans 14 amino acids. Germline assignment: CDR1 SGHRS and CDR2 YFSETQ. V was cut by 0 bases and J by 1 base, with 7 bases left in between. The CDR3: CASSLATSQETQYF. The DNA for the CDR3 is TGCGCCAGCAGCTTGGCCACTAGCCAAGAGACCCAGTACTTC. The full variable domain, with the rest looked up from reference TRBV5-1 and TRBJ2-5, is KAGVTQTPRYLIKTRGQQVTLSCSPISGHRSVSWYQQTPGQGLQFLFEYFSETQRNKGNFPGRFSGRQFSNSRSEMNVSTLELGDSALYLCASSLATSQETQYFGPGTRLLVL.

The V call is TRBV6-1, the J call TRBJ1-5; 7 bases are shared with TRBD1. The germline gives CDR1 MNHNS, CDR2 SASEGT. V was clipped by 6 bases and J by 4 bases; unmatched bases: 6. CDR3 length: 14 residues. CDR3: CASSPYRGNQPQHF. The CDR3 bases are TGTGCCAGCAGCCCCTACAGGGGTAATCAGCCCCAGCATTTT.

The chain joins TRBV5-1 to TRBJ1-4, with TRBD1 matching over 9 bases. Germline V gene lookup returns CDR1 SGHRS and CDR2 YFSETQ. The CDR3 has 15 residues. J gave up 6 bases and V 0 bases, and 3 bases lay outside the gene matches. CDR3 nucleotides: TGCGCCAGCAGCTTGGGGGACAGGGCGGATGAAAAACTGTTTTTT. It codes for CASSLGDRADEKLFF.

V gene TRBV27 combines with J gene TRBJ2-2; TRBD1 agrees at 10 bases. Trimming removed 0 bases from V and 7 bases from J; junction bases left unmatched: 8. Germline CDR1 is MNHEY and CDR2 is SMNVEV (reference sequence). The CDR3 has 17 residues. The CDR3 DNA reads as TGTGCCAGCAGTTTATCATGGACAGGGGGATTTGTCGGGGAGCTGTTTTTT. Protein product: CASSLSWTGGFVGELFF.

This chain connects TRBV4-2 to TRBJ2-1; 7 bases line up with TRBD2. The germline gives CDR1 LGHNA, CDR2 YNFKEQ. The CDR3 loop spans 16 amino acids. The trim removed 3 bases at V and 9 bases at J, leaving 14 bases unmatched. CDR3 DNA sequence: TGTGCCAGCAGCCAGGGTGCGGGAGAGTCGGTCTTTGAGCAGTTCTTC. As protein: CASSQGAGESVFEQFF.

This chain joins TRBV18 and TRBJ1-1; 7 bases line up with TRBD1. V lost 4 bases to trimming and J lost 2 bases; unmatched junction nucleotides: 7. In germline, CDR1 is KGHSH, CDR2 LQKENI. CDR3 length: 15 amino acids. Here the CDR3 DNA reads TGTGCCAGCTCACGACAGGGAGGACTAAACACTGAAGCTTTCTTT. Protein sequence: CASSRQGGLNTEAFF.

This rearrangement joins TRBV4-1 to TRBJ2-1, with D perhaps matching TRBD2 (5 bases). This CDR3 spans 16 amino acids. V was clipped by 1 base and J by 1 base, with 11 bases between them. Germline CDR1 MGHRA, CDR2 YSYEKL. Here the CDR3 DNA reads TGCGCCAGCAGCCAAGTAGCGCGGTTTTCCTACAATGAGCAGTTCTTC. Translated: CASSQVARFSYNEQFF.

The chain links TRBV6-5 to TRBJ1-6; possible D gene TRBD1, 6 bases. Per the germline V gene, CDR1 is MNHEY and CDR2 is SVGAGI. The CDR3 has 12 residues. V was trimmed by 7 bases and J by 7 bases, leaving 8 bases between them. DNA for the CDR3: TGTGCCAGCAAAAGGGGGAATTCACCCCTCCACTTT. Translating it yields CASKRGNSPLHF.

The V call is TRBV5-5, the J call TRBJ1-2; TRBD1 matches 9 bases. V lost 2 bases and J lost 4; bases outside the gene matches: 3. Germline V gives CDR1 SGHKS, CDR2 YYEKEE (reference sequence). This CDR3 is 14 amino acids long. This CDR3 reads CASSFGQGSYGYTF. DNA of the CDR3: TGTGCCAGCAGCTTCGGACAGGGGAGCTATGGCTACACCTTC.

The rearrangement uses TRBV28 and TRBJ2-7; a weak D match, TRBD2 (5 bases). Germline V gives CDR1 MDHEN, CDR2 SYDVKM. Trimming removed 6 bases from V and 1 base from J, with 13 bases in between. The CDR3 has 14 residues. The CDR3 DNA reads TGTGCCAGCAGCGCCCCAGACTATTCCTACGAGCAGTACTTC. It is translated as CASSAPDYSYEQYF.

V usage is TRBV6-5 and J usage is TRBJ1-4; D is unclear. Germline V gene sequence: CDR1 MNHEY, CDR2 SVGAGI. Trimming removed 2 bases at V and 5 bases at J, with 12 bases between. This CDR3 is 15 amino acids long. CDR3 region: CASSYEPGGNEKLFF. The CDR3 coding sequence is TGTGCCAGCAGTTACGAGCCAGGAGGAAATGAAAAACTGTTTTTT.

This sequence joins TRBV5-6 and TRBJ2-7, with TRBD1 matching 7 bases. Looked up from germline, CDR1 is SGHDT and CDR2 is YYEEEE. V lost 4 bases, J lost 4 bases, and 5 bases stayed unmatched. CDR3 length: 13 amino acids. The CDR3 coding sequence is TGTGCCAGCAGCACAGACAGGGTATACGAGCAGTACTTC. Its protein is CASSTDRVYEQYF.

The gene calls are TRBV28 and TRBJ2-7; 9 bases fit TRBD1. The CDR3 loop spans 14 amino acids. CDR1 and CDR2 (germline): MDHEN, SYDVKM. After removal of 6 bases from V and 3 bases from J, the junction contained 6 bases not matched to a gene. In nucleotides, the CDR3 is TGTGCCAGCAGGCCACAGGGGGCGAGCTACGAGCAGTACTTC. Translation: CASRPQGASYEQYF.

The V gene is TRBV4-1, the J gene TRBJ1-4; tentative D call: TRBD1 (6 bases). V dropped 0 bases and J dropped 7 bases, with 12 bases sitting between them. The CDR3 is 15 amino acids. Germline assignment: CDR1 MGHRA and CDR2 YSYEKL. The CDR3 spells CASSQDLRGAEKLFF. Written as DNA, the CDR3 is TGCGCCAGCAGCCAAGATTTACGGGGGGCTGAAAAACTGTTTTTT.

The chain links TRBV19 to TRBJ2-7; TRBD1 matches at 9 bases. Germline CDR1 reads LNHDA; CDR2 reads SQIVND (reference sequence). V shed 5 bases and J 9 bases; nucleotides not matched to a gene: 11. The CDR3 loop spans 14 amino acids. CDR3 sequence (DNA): TGTGCCAGTAGTCCCTTGGGACAGGGAGGTCGGCAGTACTTC. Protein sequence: CASSPLGQGGRQYF.

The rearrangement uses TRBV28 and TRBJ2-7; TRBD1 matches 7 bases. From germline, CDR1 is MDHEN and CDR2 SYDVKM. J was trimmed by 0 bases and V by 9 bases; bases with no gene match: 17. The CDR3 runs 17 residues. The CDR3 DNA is TGTGCCAGTGAGCCACCCACCGGGACAGATAACTCCTACGAGCAGTACTTC. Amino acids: CASEPPTGTDNSYEQYF.

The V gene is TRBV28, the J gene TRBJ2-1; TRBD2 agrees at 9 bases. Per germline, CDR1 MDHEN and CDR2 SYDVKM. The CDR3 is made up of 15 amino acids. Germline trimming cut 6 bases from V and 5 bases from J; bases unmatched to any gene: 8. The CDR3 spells CASRRLAEWNNEQFF. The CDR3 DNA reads TGTGCCAGCAGACGACTAGCGGAGTGGAACAATGAGCAGTTCTTC. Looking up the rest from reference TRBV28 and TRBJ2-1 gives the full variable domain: DVKVTQSSRYLVKRTGEKVFLECVQDMDHENMFWYRQDPGLGLRLIYFSYDVKMKEKGDIPEGYSVSREKKERFSLILESASTNQTSMYLCASRRLAEWNNEQFFGPGTRLTVL.

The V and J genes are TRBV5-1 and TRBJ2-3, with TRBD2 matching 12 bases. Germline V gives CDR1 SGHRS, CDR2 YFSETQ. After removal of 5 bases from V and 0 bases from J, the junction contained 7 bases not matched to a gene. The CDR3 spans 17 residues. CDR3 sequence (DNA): TGCGCCAGCAGGTCTAGCGGGAGGGCCTATAGCACAGATACGCAGTATTTT. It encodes CASRSSGRAYSTDTQYF.

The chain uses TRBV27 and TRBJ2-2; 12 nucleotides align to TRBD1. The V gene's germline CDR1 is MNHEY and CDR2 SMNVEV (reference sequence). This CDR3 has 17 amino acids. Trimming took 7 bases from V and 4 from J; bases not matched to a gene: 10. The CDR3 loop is CASTPRDRGLGTGELFF. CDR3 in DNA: TGTGCCAGCACCCCCCGGGACAGGGGGCTCGGCACCGGGGAGCTGTTTTTT.

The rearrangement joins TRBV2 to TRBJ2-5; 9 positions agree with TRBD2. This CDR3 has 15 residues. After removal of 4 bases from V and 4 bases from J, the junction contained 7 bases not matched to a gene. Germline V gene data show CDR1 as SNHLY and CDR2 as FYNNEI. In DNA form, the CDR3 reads TGTGCCAGCAGTGGCCAGCGGGGGGCCCCAGAGACCCAGTACTTC. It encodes CASSGQRGAPETQYF.

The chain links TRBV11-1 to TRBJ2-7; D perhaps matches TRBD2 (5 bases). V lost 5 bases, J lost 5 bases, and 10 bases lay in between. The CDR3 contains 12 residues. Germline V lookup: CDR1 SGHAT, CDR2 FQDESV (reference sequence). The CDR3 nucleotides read TGTGCCAGCAGCAGGTCTAGCCACGAGCAGTACTTC. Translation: CASSRSSHEQYF.

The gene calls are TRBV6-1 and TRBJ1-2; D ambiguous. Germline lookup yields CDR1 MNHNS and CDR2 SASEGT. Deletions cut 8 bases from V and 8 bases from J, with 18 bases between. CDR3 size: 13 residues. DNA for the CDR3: TGTGCCAGCTTCAGATGGGGAGCGTTGGGCTACACCTTC. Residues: CASFRWGALGYTF.

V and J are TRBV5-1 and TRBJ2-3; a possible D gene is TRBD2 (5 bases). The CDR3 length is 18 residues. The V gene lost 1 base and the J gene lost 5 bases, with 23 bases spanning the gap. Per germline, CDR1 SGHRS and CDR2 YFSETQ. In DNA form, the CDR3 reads TGCGCCAGCAGCTTGTCGCCCGTGGGTGGCTCGCGGGTAGATACGCAGTATTTT. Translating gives CASSLSPVGGSRVDTQYF.

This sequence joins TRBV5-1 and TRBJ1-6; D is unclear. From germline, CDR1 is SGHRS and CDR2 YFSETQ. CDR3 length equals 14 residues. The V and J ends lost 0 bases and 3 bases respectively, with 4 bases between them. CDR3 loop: CASSLEYYNSPLHF. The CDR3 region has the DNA TGCGCCAGCAGCTTGGAATACTATAATTCACCCCTCCACTTT.

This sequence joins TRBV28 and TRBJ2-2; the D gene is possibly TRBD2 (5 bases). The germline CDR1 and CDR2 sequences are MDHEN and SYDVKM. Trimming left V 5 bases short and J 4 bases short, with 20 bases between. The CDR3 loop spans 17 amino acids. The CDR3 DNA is TGTGCCAGCAGTCACCCCCGACTATCCACACTCACCGGGGAGCTGTTTTTT. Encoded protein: CASSHPRLSTLTGELFF.

CDR3 nucleotides: TGTGCCTGGAGTATAACTGCGAACACTGAAGCTTTCTTT. Its protein product is CAWSITANTEAFF. This chain connects TRBV30 to TRBJ1-1; D remains ambiguous. Between the trimmed V and J ends, which lost 2 bases and 1 base, there was a span of 8 bases. This CDR3 comprises 13 residues. Germline CDR1 GTSNPN, CDR2 SVGIG (reference sequence).